The next 32 T cell receptor beta chains were all read from a single sample in a study of OX40 agonist ivuxolimab in advanced cancers. Produced via immunoSEQ multiplex PCR; TCRdb's table is partial and in-frame only. The sample holds approximately 6,200 clones, about 80% seen once. Sequences were derived from CD4+ or CD8+ T cells sorted from blood, sampled in a trial of the OX40 agonist ivuxolimab. The receptors were sampled from an adult with an advanced solid tumor such as melanoma, head and neck, liver or kidney cancer.

The V gene is TRBV10-3, the J gene TRBJ2-7, with D uncertain. V lost 4 bases, J lost 2 bases, and 9 bases lay in between. The CDR3 loop spans 13 amino acids. Per germline, CDR1 ENHRY and CDR2 SYGVKD. CDR3 region: CAISADTTYEQYF. The CDR3 DNA reads TGTGCCATCAGTGCCGACACAACCTACGAGCAGTACTTC.

The chain is built from TRBV6-5 and TRBJ2-2; TRBD1 is a possible D gene (5 bases). The V gene lost 2 bases and the J gene lost 4 bases, with 8 bases spanning the gap. The CDR3 is 14 amino acids. Germline CDR1 reads MNHEY; CDR2 reads SVGAGI. CDR3 region: CASSYDSATGELFF. In DNA form, the CDR3 reads TGTGCCAGCAGTTACGACAGCGCCACCGGGGAGCTGTTTTTT.

The rearrangement joins TRBV19 to TRBJ2-1; D ambiguous. Deletions cut 3 bases from V and 8 bases from J, with 11 bases between. The CDR3 sequence is 13 residues long. CDR1 and CDR2 (germline): LNHDA, SQIVND (reference sequence). Here the CDR3 reads CASSIGESDEQFF. CDR3 DNA sequence: TGTGCCAGTAGTATTGGGGAATCGGATGAGCAGTTCTTC. The whole variable domain, remainder taken from reference TRBV19 and TRBJ2-1, is DGGITQSPKYLFRKEGQNVTLSCEQNLNHDAMYWYRQDPGQGLRLIYYSQIVNDFQKGDIAEGYSVSREKKESFPLTVTSAQKNPTAFYLCASSIGESDEQFFGPGTRLTVL.

This rearrangement joins TRBV9 to TRBJ2-2; 14 bases line up with TRBD2. V trimming: 2 bases; J trimming: 2 bases; junction bases outside the gene matches: 8. The germline V gene has CDR1 SGDLS and CDR2 YYNGEE. This CDR3 region has 19 residues. Here the CDR3 reads CASSVRGTSGGINTGELFF. In DNA, the CDR3 is TGTGCCAGCAGCGTTAGAGGGACTAGCGGGGGTATTAACACCGGGGAGCTGTTTTTT.

V is TRBV5-6 and J is TRBJ1-5, with D unresolved. V was shortened by 4 bases and J by 4 bases, with 6 bases between the two germline ends. In germline, CDR1 is SGHDT, CDR2 YYEEEE. This CDR3 has 12 residues. CDR3 DNA sequence: TGTGCCAGCAGCGGCGGGAATCAGCCCCAGCATTTT. This gives the protein CASSGGNQPQHF.

The V and J genes are TRBV5-5 and TRBJ1-2, with 7 bases aligning to TRBD1. Germline V gene data show CDR1 as SGHKS and CDR2 as YYEKEE (reference sequence). The CDR3 is 15 residues long. J gave up 3 bases and V 4 bases, and 9 bases lay outside the gene matches. The CDR3 DNA sequence: TGTGCCAGCAGCGACTATTACGGGACAGACTATGGCTACACCTTC. Its protein product is CASSDYYGTDYGYTF. Complete variable domain (other parts from reference TRBV5-5 and TRBJ1-2): DAGVTQSPTHLIKTRGQQVTLRCSPISGHKSVSWYQQVLGQGPQFIFQYYEKEERGRGNFPDRFSARQFPNYSSELNVNALLLGDSALYLCASSDYYGTDYGYTFGSGTRLTVV.

The chain uses TRBV15 and TRBJ1-4; perhaps TRBD1 as D (5 bases). The CDR3 is 16 amino acids. CDR1 and CDR2 from the germline V gene are LNHNV and YYDKDF (reference sequence). The V end was cut by 3 bases, the J end by 2 bases, with 13 bases between. CDR3: CATSRDSGVTNEKLFF. CDR3 bases: TGTGCCACCAGCAGGGACTCGGGGGTCACTAATGAAAAACTGTTTTTT.

This chain connects TRBV7-6 to TRBJ1-1; 11 bases agree with TRBD1. The V gene's germline CDR1 is SGHVS and CDR2 FNYEAQ. Trimming took 5 bases from V and 6 from J; bases not matched to a gene: 8. CDR3 length equals 15 residues. CDR3 loop: CASSIGTGGGPEAFF. In DNA form, the CDR3 reads TGTGCCAGCAGCATTGGGACAGGGGGGGGCCCTGAAGCTTTCTTT. Filled out from reference TRBV7-6 and TRBJ1-1, the complete variable domain reads GAGVSQSPRYKVTKRGQDVALRCDPISGHVSLYWYRQALGQGPEFLTYFNYEAQQDKSGLPNDRFSAERPEGSISTLTIQRTEQRDSAMYRCASSIGTGGGPEAFFGQGTRLTVV.

This clone was seen a few times. The V gene is TRBV9, the J gene TRBJ2-1, with D tentatively TRBD2 (5 bases). Between the trimmed V and J ends, which lost 1 base and 9 bases, there was a span of 14 bases. The CDR3 length is 14 residues. Germline loops: CDR1 SGDLS, CDR2 YYNGEE. CDR3 bases: TGTGCCAGCAGCGTAAGAGATAGAGGAGGTGAGCAGTTCTTC. Protein: CASSVRDRGGEQFF.

This clone appeared once. This chain links TRBV11-2 with TRBJ2-7, with TRBD2 as a possible D gene (7 bases). The CDR3 covers 14 residues. V shed 5 bases and J shed 0 bases, with 11 bases lying between them. From germline, CDR1 is SGHAT and CDR2 FQNNGV. The DNA for the CDR3 is TGTGCCAGCAGCGGAGGGGGGGGCTCCTACGAGCAGTACTTC. Translation: CASSGGGGSYEQYF.

This chain joins TRBV4-3 and TRBJ2-5; D is ambiguous. The CDR3 consists of 15 residues. Germline V gives CDR1 LGHNA, CDR2 YSLEER. Trimming cost V 2 bases and J 4 bases, with 14 bases left between them. The CDR3 nucleotides read TGCGCCAGCAGCCAAACAAGTAAAGGGCTAGAGACCCAGTACTTC. Its protein product is CASSQTSKGLETQYF.

The chain links TRBV6-1 to TRBJ1-1, with no clear D. Germline-derived CDR1 and CDR2 are MNHNS and SASEGT. This CDR3 comprises 12 residues. Trimming left V 4 bases short and J 1 base short, with 4 bases between. CDR3 nucleotides: TGTGCCAGCAGTGCGGGGAACACTGAAGCTTTCTTT. Translation: CASSAGNTEAFF.

The J gene is TRBJ1-1, the V gene TRBV10-2; possible D gene TRBD1, 6 bases. The germline V and J ends were trimmed by 6 bases and 5 bases, with 10 bases remaining between them. This CDR3 spans 12 amino acids. CDR1 WSHSY and CDR2 SAAADI come from the germline V gene. CDR3 in DNA: TGCGCCAGCAGCAGGGGAAATACTGAAGCTTTCTTT. Translation: CASSRGNTEAFF.

In DNA, the CDR3 is TGTGCCAGCAGCCAAATAGGGGCCTACAATGAGCAGTTCTTC. It translates to CASSQIGAYNEQFF. The chain couples TRBV4-2 to TRBJ2-1; tentatively, D is TRBD1 (5 bases). Looked up from germline, CDR1 is LGHNA and CDR2 is YNFKEQ. V lost 2 bases, J lost 2 bases, and 7 bases lay in between. The CDR3 spans 14 residues.

As regards this clone: Other DNA sequences within the sample encode an identical CDR3. This sequence joins TRBV7-9 and TRBJ1-5; D is unresolved. The germline V gene has CDR1 SEHNR and CDR2 FQNEAQ (reference sequence). Trimming took off 1 base at V and 4 bases at J, with 2 bases between the two ends. The CDR3 is 12 residues long. CDR3 sequence: CASSLGNQPQHF. CDR3 coding DNA: TGTGCCAGCAGCTTAGGTAATCAGCCCCAGCATTTT. The full variable domain, its missing parts supplied by reference TRBV7-9 and TRBJ1-5, is DTGVSQNPRHKITKRGQNVTFRCDPISEHNRLYWYRQTLGQGPEFLTYFQNEAQLEKSRLLSDRFSAERPKGSFSTLEIQRTEQGDSAMYLCASSLGNQPQHFGDGTRLSIL.

V usage is TRBV15 and J usage is TRBJ2-3; no reliable D call. This CDR3 has 13 residues. Germline lookup yields CDR1 LNHNV and CDR2 YYDKDF (reference sequence). V was trimmed by 3 bases and J by 5 bases, leaving 9 bases between them. This CDR3 reads CATSRASLDTQYF. The CDR3 nucleotides are TGTGCCACCAGCAGGGCCTCCTTAGATACGCAGTATTTT.

The rearrangement uses TRBV19 and TRBJ1-1, with 9 positions matching TRBD1. Germline V lookup: CDR1 LNHDA, CDR2 SQIVND (reference sequence). The CDR3 is 15 amino acids. After removal of 3 bases from V and 10 bases from J, the junction contained 12 bases not matched to a gene. The CDR3 is CASSIQGTGFEGAFF. CDR3 nucleotides: TGTGCCAGTAGTATTCAAGGGACAGGGTTTGAAGGAGCTTTCTTT. Full variable domain (missing parts from reference TRBV19 and TRBJ1-1): DGGITQSPKYLFRKEGQNVTLSCEQNLNHDAMYWYRQDPGQGLRLIYYSQIVNDFQKGDIAEGYSVSREKKESFPLTVTSAQKNPTAFYLCASSIQGTGFEGAFFGQGTRLTVV.

The chain couples TRBV7-2 to TRBJ2-7, with 12 bases identical to TRBD2. CDR3 length: 16 amino acids. The V segment lost 2 bases and the J segment 4 bases; nucleotides outside the gene matches: 6. From germline, CDR1 is SGHTA and CDR2 FQGNSA. The CDR3 sequence is CASSLRLAGGRYEQYF. CDR3 DNA: TGTGCCAGCAGCTTAAGGCTAGCGGGGGGGCGGTACGAGCAGTACTTC.

This chain links TRBV11-3 with TRBJ2-7; a possible D gene is TRBD1 (6 bases). Trimming removed 5 bases at V and 2 bases at J, with 25 bases between. This CDR3 spans 18 amino acids. The V gene's germline CDR1 is SGHNT and CDR2 YENEEA. The CDR3 DNA reads TGTGCCAGCAGCCCCGGTCACGGCGGAGGTCCAGGGGCCTACGAGCAGTACTTC. This sequence encodes CASSPGHGGGPGAYEQYF.

This clone was seen only once. The chain is built from TRBV5-4 and TRBJ2-5; 12 bases are a match to TRBD2. V trimming: 4 bases; J trimming: 7 bases; junction bases outside the gene matches: 8. The CDR3 is 15 residues long. Per germline, CDR1 SGHNT and CDR2 YYREEE (reference sequence). CDR3 nucleotide sequence: TGTGCCAGCAGCCTGGGACTAGCGGGCCGGGGGACCCAGTACTTC. This encodes CASSLGLAGRGTQYF.

This clone was counted a few times. V gene TRBV15 combines with J gene TRBJ1-4; the D gene is possibly TRBD1 (5 bases). The V gene lost 4 bases and the J gene lost 5 bases, with 14 bases spanning the gap. In germline, CDR1 is LNHNV, CDR2 YYDKDF (reference sequence). This CDR3 has 15 amino acids. CDR3: CATSILGGSNEKLFF. In nucleotides, the CDR3 is TGTGCCACCAGCATATTGGGGGGTTCAAATGAAAAACTGTTTTTT.

The V call is TRBV4-1, the J call TRBJ2-2; D gene unclear. The length of the CDR3 is 12 residues. Germline lookup yields CDR1 MGHRA and CDR2 YSYEKL. V dropped 4 bases and J dropped 3 bases, with 3 bases sitting between them. The CDR3 reads CASSLDTGELFF. CDR3 DNA sequence: TGCGCCAGCAGCCTCGACACCGGGGAGCTGTTTTTT.

CDR3 sequence reads: CASSQEPRTGQFF. The DNA for the CDR3 is TGCGCCAGCAGCCAAGAGCCTCGGACAGGGCAGTTCTTC. The V call is TRBV4-3, the J call TRBJ2-1; the match to TRBD1 covers 7 bases. CDR3 length: 13 amino acids. Germline CDR1 is LGHNA and CDR2 is YSLEER. V lost 0 bases to trimming and J lost 12 bases; unmatched junction nucleotides: 5.

This chain connects TRBV19 to TRBJ2-3; D unresolved. The germline CDR1 and CDR2 sequences are LNHDA and SQIVND (reference sequence). Trimming removed 6 bases at V and 0 bases at J, with 16 bases between. CDR3 length: 16 amino acids. The CDR3 DNA follows: TGTGCCAGTAGACTAAACGGGTTCCCTAGCACAGATACGCAGTATTTT. This gives the protein CASRLNGFPSTDTQYF.

Concerning this clone itself: The CDR3 end shows no conserved phenylalanine or tryptophan, and so a read error is likely. The gene calls are TRBV5-4 and TRBJ1-6, with a possible D match to TRBD1 (6 bases). This CDR3 has 14 amino acids. V lost 4 bases and J 8 bases, leaving 13 bases between the germline ends. The germline V gene has CDR1 SGHNT and CDR2 YYREEE (reference sequence). The CDR3 region is CASSPQGTYSPLHL. CDR3 DNA sequence: TGTGCCAGCAGCCCCCAGGGGACCTATTCACCCCTCCACCTT.

The CDR3 here is CASSLVLGGEQYF. In DNA, the CDR3 is TGTGCCAGCAGCTTAGTGTTAGGAGGCGAGCAGTACTTC. This chain connects TRBV7-9 to TRBJ2-7; the D gene is possibly TRBD2 (5 bases). CDR1 SEHNR and CDR2 FQNEAQ come from the germline V gene (reference sequence). V lost 1 base and J 6 bases, leaving 10 bases between the germline ends. The CDR3 consists of 13 residues.

V usage is TRBV7-8 and J usage is TRBJ2-1; TRBD2 aligns across 9 bases. CDR3 length: 14 residues. After removal of 4 bases from V and 6 bases from J, the junction contained 4 bases not matched to a gene. Germline CDR1 is SGHVS and CDR2 is FQNEAQ. CDR3 sequence: CASSSETSGNEQFF. CDR3 DNA: TGTGCCAGCAGCTCCGAGACTAGCGGCAATGAGCAGTTCTTC.

This sequence joins TRBV5-1 and TRBJ2-7; D remains ambiguous. Germline CDR1 is SGHRS and CDR2 is YFSETQ. The V and J ends lost 1 base and 7 bases respectively, with 27 bases between them. There are 18 residues in the CDR3. The CDR3 DNA sequence: TGCGCCAGCAGCTTGTATAACAGCTTCCAGACCCCAGGTTCGGAGCAGTACTTC. The encoded protein is CASSLYNSFQTPGSEQYF.

The rearrangement links TRBV18 to TRBJ2-1; 13 positions agree with TRBD2. This CDR3 has 14 amino acids. V was clipped by 8 bases and J by 7 bases; unmatched bases: 5. CDR1 is KGHSH, CDR2 LQKENI, per germline. The chain's CDR3 is CASKLAGGLNEQFF. CDR3 sequence (DNA): TGTGCCAGCAAACTAGCGGGGGGGCTGAATGAGCAGTTCTTC.

The chain recombines TRBV28 with TRBJ1-5; TRBD1 agrees at 11 bases. The V segment lost 5 bases and the J segment 7 bases; nucleotides outside the gene matches: 4. Germline assignment: CDR1 MDHEN and CDR2 SYDVKM. This CDR3 is 14 amino acids long. The CDR3: CASSPGTGGQPQHF. The DNA of the CDR3 is TGTGCCAGCAGTCCGGGGACAGGGGGGCAGCCCCAGCATTTT. Full variable domain (outside the CDR3, taken from reference TRBV28 and TRBJ1-5): DVKVTQSSRYLVKRTGEKVFLECVQDMDHENMFWYRQDPGLGLRLIYFSYDVKMKEKGDIPEGYSVSREKKERFSLILESASTNQTSMYLCASSPGTGGQPQHFGDGTRLSIL.

The chain links TRBV30 to TRBJ2-2, with a weak D call TRBD1 (7 bases). CDR3 length: 15 residues. Per germline, CDR1 GTSNPN and CDR2 SVGIG (reference sequence). V was clipped by 0 bases and J by 5 bases, with 13 bases between them. CDR3 in amino acids: CAWSVQQGRTGELFF. CDR3 in DNA: TGTGCCTGGAGTGTACAACAGGGGAGGACCGGGGAGCTGTTTTTT.

The chain recombines TRBV5-4 with TRBJ2-5; D not certain. This CDR3 contains 10 residues. Trimming cost V 7 bases and J 3 bases, with 4 bases left between them. Germline V gene sequence: CDR1 SGHNT, CDR2 YYREEE (reference sequence). The CDR3 spells CASGKETQYF. The CDR3 DNA is TGTGCCAGCGGAAAAGAGACCCAGTACTTC.